This T cell receptor beta chain was identified during a study of regulatory T cells in long-lasting Graves disease. CDR3-region Arm-PCR and iRepertoire HTBI primers produced the TCR beta libraries. TCRdb reprocessed the multiplex PCR reads with MiXCR, giving one entry per CDR3 protein. This sample has 200,000 to 250,000 distinct CDR3 sequences; roughly 19% occur once, and the top ten carry 10% to 15%. The table lists this clonotype with many counts. Time point defined: newly diagnosed GD, antithyroid drugs for less than 3 months. Making the TCR library involved RNA that had been extracted from PBMCs. The EDTA tubes were filled with about 10 milliliters of drawn peripheral blood. CDR1 KGHSH and CDR2 LQKENI come from the germline V gene. With V trimmed by 2 bases and J by 16 bases, 12 bases remained unmatched. The length of the CDR3 is 16 residues. The sample also formed part of further work on T cells in Graves' hyperthyroidism and ophthalmopathy.

The sequence came from a woman between 25 and 40 years old with Graves disease. Sequencing was performed on peripheral blood mononuclear cells (PBMCs), taken at new diagnosis, from a patient treated with antithyroid drugs. The chain has TRBV18 and TRBJ1-6, with 12 bases fitting TRBD1. CDR3 loop: CASSPIEPGQGAELHF. The CDR3 DNA reads as TGTGCCAGCTCACCAATCGAACCGGGACAGGGGGCTGAACTCCACTTT.